Listed below are T cell receptor beta chains from one sample, sequenced in a study of yellow fever vaccine responses in identical twins. Each CDR3 protein is one row after TCRdb ran MiXCR on the RT-PCR reads. The sample includes a few thousand distinct CDR3 sequences, roughly 80% of them seen just once. This sample comprised T cells from blood (PBMCs), unsorted or a sorted subset (not recorded which), obtained before or after yellow fever vaccination (not recorded which). The receptor source for this set is a woman aged 18 to 35 who received the yellow fever vaccine. CDR3s include the opening cysteine and the closing phenylalanine or tryptophan. The order of the fields is CDR3 DNA, CDR3 protein, clone size, V gene, J gene, D gene. The D gene is left open where the match is weak. For some rows the clone size is stated as once, few or many, or as a class when expanded; others skip it.

cdr3_nt: TGTGCCAGCAGTTACGCGGAGGGGACCTACAATGAGCAGTTCTTC; cdr3_aa: CASSYAEGTYNEQFF; clone_size: -; v_call: TRBV6-2/TRBV6-3; j_call: TRBJ2-1; d_call: -
cdr3_nt: TGCAGTGCTAGAGATCAGACGGAGGTTGATCAGCCCCAGCATTTT; cdr3_aa: CSARDQTEVDQPQHF; clone_size: -; v_call: TRBV20-1; j_call: TRBJ1-5; d_call: -
cdr3_nt: TGTGCCAGCCCACTAGGTGACTCCTACAATGAGCAGTTCTTC; cdr3_aa: CASPLGDSYNEQFF; clone_size: once; v_call: TRBV18; j_call: TRBJ2-1; d_call: -
cdr3_nt: TGTGCCAGCAGCAAATTGGATGAAAAACTGTTTTTT; cdr3_aa: CASSKLDEKLFF; clone_size: -; v_call: TRBV21-1; j_call: TRBJ1-4; d_call: -
cdr3_nt: TGTGCCAGCAGCTTATCAACAGCCTGGGGTGTCTACGAGCAGTACTTC; cdr3_aa: CASSLSTAWGVYEQYF; clone_size: -; v_call: TRBV7-9; j_call: TRBJ2-7; d_call: -
cdr3_nt: TGCGCCAGCAGCCAATTAAAGGGAGCGGGAGCCGATGAGCAGTTCTTC; cdr3_aa: CASSQLKGAGADEQFF; clone_size: -; v_call: TRBV4-3; j_call: TRBJ2-1; d_call: TRBD2
cdr3_nt: TGTGCCAGCAGCCAAGAAGGGGCCACAGATACGCAGTATTTT; cdr3_aa: CASSQEGATDTQYF; clone_size: -; v_call: TRBV4-2; j_call: TRBJ2-3; d_call: -
cdr3_nt: TGTGCCAGCAGCCAAGTAGCAGTAGAAACGGAGACCCAGTACTTC; cdr3_aa: CASSQVAVETETQYF; clone_size: -; v_call: TRBV14; j_call: TRBJ2-5; d_call: -
cdr3_nt: TGTGCCATCAGTGAGTCACCCGGGGCCCAAGAAGCTTTCTTT; cdr3_aa: CAISESPGAQEAFF; clone_size: -; v_call: TRBV10-3; j_call: TRBJ1-1; d_call: -
cdr3_nt: TGTGCCAGCAGTTTTAGCGGGAGCCCCAACAATGAGCAGTTCTTC; cdr3_aa: CASSFSGSPNNEQFF; clone_size: -; v_call: TRBV28; j_call: TRBJ2-1; d_call: TRBD2
cdr3_nt: TGTGCCAGCAGCTTAGCCCTGAACAATGAGCAGTTCTTC; cdr3_aa: CASSLALNNEQFF; clone_size: -; v_call: TRBV11-1; j_call: TRBJ2-1; d_call: -
cdr3_nt: TGCAGCGTTGGTATATTGAACACCGGGGAGCTGTTTTTT; cdr3_aa: CSVGILNTGELFF; clone_size: -; v_call: TRBV29-1; j_call: TRBJ2-2; d_call: -
cdr3_nt: TGTGCCAGCAGCTTACTAGCGGGAAACAATGAGCAGTTCTTC; cdr3_aa: CASSLLAGNNEQFF; clone_size: -; v_call: TRBV11-2; j_call: TRBJ2-1; d_call: TRBD2
cdr3_nt: TGCACCAGCAGTTTAACAGGGCCCACAGATACGCAGTATTTT; cdr3_aa: CTSSLTGPTDTQYF; clone_size: -; v_call: TRBV27; j_call: TRBJ2-3; d_call: -
cdr3_nt: TGCGCCAGCAGCCAAGATCAAGGACAACCATTCTACGAGCAGTACTTC; cdr3_aa: CASSQDQGQPFYEQYF; clone_size: -; v_call: TRBV4-3; j_call: TRBJ2-7; d_call: -
cdr3_nt: TGTGCCAGCAGCCAAGATCTGGGCTCCTACAATGAGCAGTTCTTC; cdr3_aa: CASSQDLGSYNEQFF; clone_size: few; v_call: TRBV4-2; j_call: TRBJ2-1; d_call: -
cdr3_nt: TGTGCATCAATGGGCGGGAGAACCTACGAGCAGTACTTC; cdr3_aa: CASMGGRTYEQYF; clone_size: few; v_call: TRBV7-9; j_call: TRBJ2-7; d_call: TRBD2
cdr3_nt: TGTGCCAGCAGCTCAGGTCCGAGCGGGGCTCTGAAACCCTACAATGAGCAGTTCTTC; cdr3_aa: CASSSGPSGALKPYNEQFF; clone_size: -; v_call: TRBV7-1; j_call: TRBJ2-1; d_call: TRBD2
cdr3_nt: TGTGCCAGCATGTGGGGGCGGAACGGCCAAGAGACCCAGTACTTC; cdr3_aa: CASMWGRNGQETQYF; clone_size: few; v_call: TRBV28; j_call: TRBJ2-5; d_call: -
cdr3_nt: TGTGCCAGCAGTTACGACAGCTCCTACGAGCAGTACTTC; cdr3_aa: CASSYDSSYEQYF; clone_size: -; v_call: TRBV6-5; j_call: TRBJ2-7; d_call: -
cdr3_nt: TGTGCCAGCAGGACGGGACAGACCTACGAGCAGTACTTC; cdr3_aa: CASRTGQTYEQYF; clone_size: once; v_call: TRBV28; j_call: TRBJ2-7; d_call: TRBD1
cdr3_nt: TGTGCCAGCAGCAAAGTTCACAGATCCTACGAGCAGTACTTC; cdr3_aa: CASSKVHRSYEQYF; clone_size: few; v_call: TRBV21-1; j_call: TRBJ2-7; d_call: -
cdr3_nt: TGTGCCAGCAGCAGGACAGGGGAGAATGAGCAGTTCTTC; cdr3_aa: CASSRTGENEQFF; clone_size: -; v_call: TRBV6-1; j_call: TRBJ2-1; d_call: TRBD1
cdr3_nt: TGCGCCAGCAGCCAAGATCAGGGTTCACCCCTCCACTTT; cdr3_aa: CASSQDQGSPLHF; clone_size: -; v_call: TRBV4-3; j_call: TRBJ1-6; d_call: -
cdr3_nt: TGCGCCAGCAGCGAGGGGACTAGCGGGGTGGATACGCAGTATTTT; cdr3_aa: CASSEGTSGVDTQYF; clone_size: -; v_call: TRBV4-1; j_call: TRBJ2-3; d_call: TRBD2
cdr3_nt: TGTGCCATCAGTGAAGCACTGACCGATGGCTACACCTTC; cdr3_aa: CAISEALTDGYTF; clone_size: -; v_call: TRBV10-3; j_call: TRBJ1-2; d_call: -
cdr3_nt: TGTGCCAGCAGCTTCCGGGACAACTACGAGCAGTACTTC; cdr3_aa: CASSFRDNYEQYF; clone_size: -; v_call: TRBV11-1; j_call: TRBJ2-7; d_call: -
cdr3_nt: TGCGCCAGCAGCCAAGCAAGAGAGCAGTACTTC; cdr3_aa: CASSQAREQYF; clone_size: -; v_call: TRBV4-1; j_call: TRBJ2-7; d_call: -
cdr3_nt: TGTGCCAGCAGCCTGAAGGAGGGGTGGGAAAAACTGTTTTTT; cdr3_aa: CASSLKEGWEKLFF; clone_size: -; v_call: TRBV5-6; j_call: TRBJ1-4; d_call: -
cdr3_nt: TGTGCCACCTCCACAATGAACACTGAAGCTTTCTTT; cdr3_aa: CATSTMNTEAFF; clone_size: few; v_call: TRBV10-3; j_call: TRBJ1-1; d_call: -
cdr3_nt: TGTGCCAGCAGCTTCTCCGGGACCGCCGTGTTCGAGCAGTACTTC; cdr3_aa: CASSFSGTAVFEQYF; clone_size: -; v_call: TRBV11-3; j_call: TRBJ2-7; d_call: -
cdr3_nt: TGTGCCTGGAGTGTAGGGGCCTACGAGCAGTACTTC; cdr3_aa: CAWSVGAYEQYF; clone_size: -; v_call: TRBV30; j_call: TRBJ2-7; d_call: -
cdr3_nt: TGCAGCGTTGAGGGACTAGCGGACGATTACGAGCAGTACTTC; cdr3_aa: CSVEGLADDYEQYF; clone_size: -; v_call: TRBV29-1; j_call: TRBJ2-7; d_call: TRBD2
cdr3_nt: TGCGCCAGCAGCTCTAGCGGATACAGCTCCTACAATGAGCAGTTCTTC; cdr3_aa: CASSSSGYSSYNEQFF; clone_size: few; v_call: TRBV5-1; j_call: TRBJ2-1; d_call: TRBD2
cdr3_nt: TGTGCCAGCAGCCCCTTCCGGGACGGACAGAACACACAAGAGACCCAGTACTTC; cdr3_aa: CASSPFRDGQNTQETQYF; clone_size: once; v_call: TRBV11-1; j_call: TRBJ2-5; d_call: -
cdr3_nt: TGTGCCAGCAGCGGACCGGGACTAGAGCAGTTCTTC; cdr3_aa: CASSGPGLEQFF; clone_size: -; v_call: TRBV7-9; j_call: TRBJ2-1; d_call: TRBD2
cdr3_nt: TGTGCCAGCAGCTTATCCCCCTCTCCTTCCGGGGAGCTGTTTTTT; cdr3_aa: CASSLSPSPSGELFF; clone_size: -; v_call: TRBV7-9; j_call: TRBJ2-2; d_call: -